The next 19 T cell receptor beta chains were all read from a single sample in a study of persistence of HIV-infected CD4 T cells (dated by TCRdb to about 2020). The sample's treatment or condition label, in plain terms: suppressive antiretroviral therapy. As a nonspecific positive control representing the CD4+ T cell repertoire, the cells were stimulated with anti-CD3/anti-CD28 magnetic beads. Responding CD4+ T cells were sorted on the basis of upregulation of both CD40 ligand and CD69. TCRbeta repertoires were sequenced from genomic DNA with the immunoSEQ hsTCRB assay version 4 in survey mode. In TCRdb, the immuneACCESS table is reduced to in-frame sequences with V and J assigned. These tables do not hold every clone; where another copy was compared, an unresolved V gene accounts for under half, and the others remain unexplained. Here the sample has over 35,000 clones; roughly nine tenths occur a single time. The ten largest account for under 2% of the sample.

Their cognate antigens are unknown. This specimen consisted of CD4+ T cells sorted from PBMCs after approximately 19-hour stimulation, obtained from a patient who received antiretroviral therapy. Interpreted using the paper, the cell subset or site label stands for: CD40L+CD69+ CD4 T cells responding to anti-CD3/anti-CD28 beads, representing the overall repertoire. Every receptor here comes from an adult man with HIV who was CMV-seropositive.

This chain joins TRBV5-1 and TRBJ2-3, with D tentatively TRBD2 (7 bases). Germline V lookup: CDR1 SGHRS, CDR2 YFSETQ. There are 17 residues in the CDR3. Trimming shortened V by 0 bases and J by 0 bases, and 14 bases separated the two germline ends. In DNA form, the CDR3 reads TGCGCCAGCAGCTTGGTGTGGCGGGGGCGTAGCACAGATACGCAGTATTTT. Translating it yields CASSLVWRGRSTDTQYF.

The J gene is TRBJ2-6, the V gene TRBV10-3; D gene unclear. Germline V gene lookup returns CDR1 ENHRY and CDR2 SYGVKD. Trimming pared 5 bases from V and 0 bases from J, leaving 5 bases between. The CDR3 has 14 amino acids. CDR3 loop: CAISIVSGANVLTF. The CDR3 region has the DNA TGTGCCATCAGTATAGTCTCTGGGGCCAACGTCCTGACTTTC.

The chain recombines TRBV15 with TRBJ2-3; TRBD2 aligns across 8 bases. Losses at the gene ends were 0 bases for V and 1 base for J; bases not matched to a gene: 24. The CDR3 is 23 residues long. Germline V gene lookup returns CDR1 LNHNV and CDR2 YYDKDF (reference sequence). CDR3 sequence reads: CATSRDLRATSGAAGDRTDTQYF. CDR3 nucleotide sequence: TGTGCCACCAGCAGAGATCTCCGAGCCACCTCTGGGGCAGCGGGGGACCGCACAGATACGCAGTATTTT.

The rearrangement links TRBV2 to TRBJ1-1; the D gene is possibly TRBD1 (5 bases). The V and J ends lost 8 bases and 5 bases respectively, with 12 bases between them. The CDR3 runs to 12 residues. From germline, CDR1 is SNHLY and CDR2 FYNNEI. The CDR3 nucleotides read TGTGCCAGCCTTCAGGGAGGGACTGAAGCTTTCTTT. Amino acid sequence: CASLQGGTEAFF.

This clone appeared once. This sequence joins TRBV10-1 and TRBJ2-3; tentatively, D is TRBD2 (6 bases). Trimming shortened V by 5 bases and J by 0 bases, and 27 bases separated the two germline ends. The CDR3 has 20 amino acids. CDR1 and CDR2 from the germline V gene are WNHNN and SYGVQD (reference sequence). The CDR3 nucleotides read TGCGCCAGCAGTAATCCCCGGGGCCAGGCCGGGGGAGCTAGCACAGATACGCAGTATTTT. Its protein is CASSNPRGQAGGASTDTQYF.

The CDR3 DNA reads as TGCGCCAGCAGCTTGCCGGACAGGGGTAATTCACCCCTCCACTTT. Its protein is CASSLPDRGNSPLHF. This chain links TRBV5-1 with TRBJ1-6, with TRBD1 identical over 9 bases. V shed 1 base and J 6 bases; nucleotides not matched to a gene: 2. Germline lookup yields CDR1 SGHRS and CDR2 YFSETQ. There are 15 residues in the CDR3.

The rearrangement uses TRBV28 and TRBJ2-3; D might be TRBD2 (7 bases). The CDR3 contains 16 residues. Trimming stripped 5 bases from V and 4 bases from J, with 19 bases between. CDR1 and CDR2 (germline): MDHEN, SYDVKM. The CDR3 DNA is TGTGCCAGCAGTCGACCTGGGACACGGGGGGCAGATACGCAGTATTTT. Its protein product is CASSRPGTRGADTQYF.

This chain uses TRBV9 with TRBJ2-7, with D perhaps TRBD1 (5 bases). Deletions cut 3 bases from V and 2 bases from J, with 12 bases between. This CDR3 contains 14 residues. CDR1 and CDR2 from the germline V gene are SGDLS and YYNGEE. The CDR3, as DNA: TGTGCCAGCAGCGCAACAGGCTTTACCTACGAGCAGTACTTC. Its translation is CASSATGFTYEQYF.

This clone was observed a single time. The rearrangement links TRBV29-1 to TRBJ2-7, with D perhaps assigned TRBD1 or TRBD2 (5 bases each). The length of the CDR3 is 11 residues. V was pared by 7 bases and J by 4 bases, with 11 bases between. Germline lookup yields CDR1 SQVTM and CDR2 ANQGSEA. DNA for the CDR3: TGCAGCGGGGGAGACAGTTACGAGCAGTACTTC. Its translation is CSGGDSYEQYF.

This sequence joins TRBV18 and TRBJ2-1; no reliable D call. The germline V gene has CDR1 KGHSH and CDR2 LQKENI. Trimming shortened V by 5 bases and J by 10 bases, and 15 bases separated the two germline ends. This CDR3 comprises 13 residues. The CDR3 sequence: CASSMSRMGEQFF. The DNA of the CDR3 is TGTGCCAGCTCAATGTCGAGGATGGGGGAGCAGTTCTTC.

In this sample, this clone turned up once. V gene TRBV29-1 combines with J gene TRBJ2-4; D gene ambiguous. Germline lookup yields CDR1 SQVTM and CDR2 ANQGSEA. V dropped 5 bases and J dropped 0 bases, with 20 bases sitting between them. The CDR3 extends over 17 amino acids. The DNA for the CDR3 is TGCAGCGTTATCACTCATAGGGATCGCGTAGCCAAAAACATTCAGTACTTC. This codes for CSVITHRDRVAKNIQYF. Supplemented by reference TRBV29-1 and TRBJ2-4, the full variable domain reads SAVISQKPSRDICQRGTSLTIQCQVDSQVTMMFWYRQQPGQSLTLIATANQGSEATYESGFVIDKFPISRPNLTFSTLTVSNMSPEDSSIYLCSVITHRDRVAKNIQYFGAGTRLSVL.

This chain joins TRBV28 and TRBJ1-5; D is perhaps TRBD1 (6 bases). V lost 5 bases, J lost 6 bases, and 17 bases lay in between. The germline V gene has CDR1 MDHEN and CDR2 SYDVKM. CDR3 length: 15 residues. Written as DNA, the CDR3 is TGTGCCAGCAGTCCCTATTACGGGGGGCCTCAGCCCCAGCATTTT. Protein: CASSPYYGGPQPQHF. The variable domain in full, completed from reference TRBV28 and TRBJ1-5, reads DVKVTQSSRYLVKRTGEKVFLECVQDMDHENMFWYRQDPGLGLRLIYFSYDVKMKEKGDIPEGYSVSREKKERFSLILESASTNQTSMYLCASSPYYGGPQPQHFGDGTRLSIL.

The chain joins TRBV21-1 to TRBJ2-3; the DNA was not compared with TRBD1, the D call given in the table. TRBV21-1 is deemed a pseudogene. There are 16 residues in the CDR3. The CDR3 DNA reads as TGTGCCAGCAGCAAAGGCGGACAGGGGGCCCCGGATACGCAGTATTTT. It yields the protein CASSKGGQGAPDTQYF.

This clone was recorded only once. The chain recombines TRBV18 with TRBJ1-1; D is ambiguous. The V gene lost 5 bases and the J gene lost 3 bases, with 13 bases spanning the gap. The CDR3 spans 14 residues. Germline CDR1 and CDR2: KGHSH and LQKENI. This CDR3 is CASSKESGDTEAFF. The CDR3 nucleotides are TGTGCCAGCTCAAAGGAATCAGGAGACACTGAAGCTTTCTTT.

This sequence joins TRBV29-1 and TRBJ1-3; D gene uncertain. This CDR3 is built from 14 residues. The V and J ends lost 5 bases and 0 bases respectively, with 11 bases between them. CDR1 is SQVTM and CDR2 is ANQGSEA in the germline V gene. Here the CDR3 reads CSVNDPISGNTIYF. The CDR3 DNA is TGCAGCGTTAACGACCCTATCTCTGGAAACACCATATATTTT.

The CDR3 DNA reads TGTGCCAGCAAACGGGGGGACGGGGAGCTGTTTTTT. Its translation is CASKRGDGELFF. V and J are TRBV7-9 and TRBJ2-2; 7 bases fit TRBD2. Germline V lookup: CDR1 SEHNR, CDR2 FQNEAQ (reference sequence). V trimming: 7 bases; J trimming: 7 bases; junction bases outside the gene matches: 3. The CDR3 loop spans 12 amino acids.

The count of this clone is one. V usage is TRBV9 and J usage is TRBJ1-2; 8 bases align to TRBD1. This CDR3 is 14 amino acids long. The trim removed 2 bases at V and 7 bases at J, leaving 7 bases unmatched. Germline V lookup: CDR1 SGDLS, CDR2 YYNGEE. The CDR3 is CASSVNQGAGGYTF. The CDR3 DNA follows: TGTGCCAGCAGCGTTAATCAGGGGGCGGGTGGCTACACCTTC.

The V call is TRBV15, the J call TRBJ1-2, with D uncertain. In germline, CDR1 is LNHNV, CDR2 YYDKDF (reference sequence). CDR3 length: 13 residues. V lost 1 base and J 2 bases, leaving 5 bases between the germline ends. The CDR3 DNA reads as TGTGCCACCAGCAGAGTCTCGAACTATGGCTACACCTTC. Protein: CATSRVSNYGYTF.

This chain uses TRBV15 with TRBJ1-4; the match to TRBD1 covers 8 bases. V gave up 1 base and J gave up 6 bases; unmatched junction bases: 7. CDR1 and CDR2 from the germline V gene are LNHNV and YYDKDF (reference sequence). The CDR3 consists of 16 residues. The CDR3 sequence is CATSRAQGVFYEKLFF. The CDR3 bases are TGTGCCACCAGCAGAGCACAGGGGGTATTTTATGAAAAACTGTTTTTT.